This record covers a single T cell receptor beta chain. The data were produced by immunoSEQ multiplex PCR, yet TCRdb's version contains in-frame clones alone and is incomplete. The sample has roughly 120,000 clones, roughly 85% seen once. These data are taken from a study of blood T cell repertoires in COVID-19. Overall study: Both acute and convalescent COVID-19 samples were obtained from the United States, Italy and Spain.

This CDR3 is 15 amino acids long. The ends were cut back, 3 bases at V and 16 bases at J, with 23 bases in the middle. The germline V gene encodes CDR1 SGHDT and CDR2 YYEEEE. Input material: peripheral blood. The chain recombines TRBV5-6 with TRBJ1-6, with a weak D call TRBD1 (5 bases). This TCR was sampled from a woman aged 80 or over with COVID-19, enrolled during active disease. This CDR3 reads CASSSWTRDSNRLHF. Written as DNA, the CDR3 is TGTGCCAGCAGCTCTTGGACACGTGATTCAAATAGGCTCCACTTT.